This T cell receptor beta chain was found in a study of identical twins. Of note for this clonotype: Its antigen remains unidentified.

Study-wide points: Beta out-of-frame sequences showed weaker excess twin sharing.

CDR1 is LGHNT and CDR2 is FRNRAP in the germline V gene. There are 15 residues in the CDR3. Each CDR3 protein gets one entry after TCRdb re-called the 5' RACE reads with MiXCR. The table lists about 1.7 million distinct CDR3 sequences, about 31% of them singletons, with over 0.25% in the top ten. The rearrangement uses TRBV12-5 and TRBJ2-1; possible D gene TRBD2, 6 bases. The last part of the DNA fits TRBJ2-7 better; the J call may be wrong. The sample was cord blood. The TCR sequence derives from a newborn girl in good health. The CDR3: CASGSAGASYNEQYF. The DNA of the CDR3 is TGTGCTAGTGGTTCAGCGGGCGCCTCCTACAATGAGCAGTACTTC.